This is a list of T cell receptor beta chains from one sample in a study of blood T cell repertoires in COVID-19. Some clones are missing from TCRdb's copy, which holds only in-frame ones; the method was immunoSEQ multiplex PCR. This repertoire shows 55,000 to 65,000 clones, nearly 90% found once; its top ten account for more than 40%. Input material: peripheral blood. These receptors were taken from a woman in her sixties or seventies with COVID-19, enrolled during active disease. Each CDR3 is given without its conserved first and last residue.

V	J	CDR3
TRBV18	TRBJ1-4	ASSPQDVSKTGEKLF
TRBV29-1	TRBJ2-7	SVEGRPRGQY
TRBV3-1/TRBV3-2	TRBJ2-1	ASSPGTSRPYNEQF
TRBV5-1	TRBJ2-5	ASSPSQGEETQY
TRBV28	TRBJ2-7	ASSLSGSSSEQY
TRBV7-2	TRBJ2-3	ATLGADTQY
TRBV7-9	TRBJ2-7	ASDDSGITYEQY
TRBV6-2/TRBV6-3	TRBJ2-4	ASSYTGSRAKNIQY
TRBV5-4	TRBJ1-5	ASSSGPTGTEYQPQH
TRBV12-5	TRBJ1-2	ASGLLVGRGPTYYGYT
TRBV19	TRBJ1-1	ASSSTFSTEAF
TRBV11-2	TRBJ2-2	ASSFTVLTGELF
TRBV4-3	TRBJ1-5	ASSPTLTGTGGSQPQH
TRBV9	TRBJ2-3	ASSSNREESTDTQY